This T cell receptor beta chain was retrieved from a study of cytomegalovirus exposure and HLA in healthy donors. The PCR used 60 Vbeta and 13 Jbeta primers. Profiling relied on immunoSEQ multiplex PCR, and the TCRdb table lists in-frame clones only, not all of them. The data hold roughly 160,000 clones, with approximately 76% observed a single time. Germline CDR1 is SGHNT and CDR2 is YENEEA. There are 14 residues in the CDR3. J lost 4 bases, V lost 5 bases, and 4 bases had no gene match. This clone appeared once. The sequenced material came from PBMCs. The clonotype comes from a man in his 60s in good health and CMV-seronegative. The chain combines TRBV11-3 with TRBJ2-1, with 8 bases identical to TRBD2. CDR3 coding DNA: TGTGCCAGCAGCGGAGCGGGAGCATACAATGAGCAGTTCTTC. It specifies CASSGAGAYNEQFF. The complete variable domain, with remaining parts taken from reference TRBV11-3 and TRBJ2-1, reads EAGVVQSPRYKIIEKKQPVAFWCNPISGHNTLYWYLQNLGQGPELLIRYENEEAVDDSQLPKDRFSAERLKGVDSTLKIQPAELGDSAVYLCASSGAGAYNEQFFGPGTRLTVL.